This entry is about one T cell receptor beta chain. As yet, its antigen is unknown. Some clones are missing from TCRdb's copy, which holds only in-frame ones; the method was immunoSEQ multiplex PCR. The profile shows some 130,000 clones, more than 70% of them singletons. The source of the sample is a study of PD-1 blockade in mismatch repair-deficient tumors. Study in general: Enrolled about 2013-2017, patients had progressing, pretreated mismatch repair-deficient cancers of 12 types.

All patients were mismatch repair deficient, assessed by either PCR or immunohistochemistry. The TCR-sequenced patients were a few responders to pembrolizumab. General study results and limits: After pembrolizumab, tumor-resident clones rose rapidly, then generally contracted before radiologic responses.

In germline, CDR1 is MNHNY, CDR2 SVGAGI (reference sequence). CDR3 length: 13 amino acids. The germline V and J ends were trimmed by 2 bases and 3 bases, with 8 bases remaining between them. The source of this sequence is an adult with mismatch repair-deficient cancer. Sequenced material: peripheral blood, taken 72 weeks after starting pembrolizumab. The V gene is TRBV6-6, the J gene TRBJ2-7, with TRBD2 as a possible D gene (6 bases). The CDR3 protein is CASSYRSGYEQYF. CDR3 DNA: TGTGCCAGCAGTTACCGTAGCGGCTACGAGCAGTACTTC.